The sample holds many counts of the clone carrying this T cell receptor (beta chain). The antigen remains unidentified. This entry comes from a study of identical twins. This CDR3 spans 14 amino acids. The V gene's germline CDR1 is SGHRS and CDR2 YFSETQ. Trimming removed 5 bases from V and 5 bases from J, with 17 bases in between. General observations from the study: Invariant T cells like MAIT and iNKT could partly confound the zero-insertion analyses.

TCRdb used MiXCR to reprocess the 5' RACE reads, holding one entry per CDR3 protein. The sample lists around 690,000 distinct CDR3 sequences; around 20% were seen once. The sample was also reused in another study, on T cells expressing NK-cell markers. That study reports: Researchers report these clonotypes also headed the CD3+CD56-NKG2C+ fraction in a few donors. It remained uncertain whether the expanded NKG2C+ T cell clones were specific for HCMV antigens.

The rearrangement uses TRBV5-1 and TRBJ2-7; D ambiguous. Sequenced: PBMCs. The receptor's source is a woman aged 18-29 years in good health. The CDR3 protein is CASSTGSAINEQYF. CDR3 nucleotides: TGCGCCAGCAGTACCGGGTCAGCTATCAACGAGCAGTACTTC.